Listed below are T cell receptor beta chains from one sample, sequenced in a study of cytomegalovirus exposure and HLA in healthy donors. Some clones are missing from TCRdb's copy, which holds only in-frame ones; the method was immunoSEQ multiplex PCR. The sample consists of some 78,000 clones, approximately 80% of them appearing once. Sequenced: PBMCs. The receptors derive from a woman aged 45-65 years in good health and CMV-seropositive. CDR3s include the opening cysteine and the closing phenylalanine or tryptophan. The D gene is left open where the match is weak. Clone size, where shown, is once, few, many, or a class for clones that have expanded.

j_call d_call cdr3_length clone_size v_call cdr3_aa cdr3_nt
TRBJ1-4 TRBD1 16 - TRBV10-2 CASSEVGTGGMEKLFF TGCGCCAGCAGTGAAGTTGGGACAGGGGGCATGGAAAAACTGTTTTTT
TRBJ1-2 TRBD1 13 once TRBV5-6 CASSLHRGDGYTF TGTGCCAGCAGCTTGCACAGGGGAGATGGCTACACCTTC
TRBJ1-4 - 15 - TRBV6-1 CASSNHRVGSEKLFF TGTGCCAGCAGTAACCACAGGGTGGGCTCTGAAAAACTGTTTTTT
TRBJ2-1 - 16 few TRBV7-9 CASSFGLTSTYNEQFF TGTGCCAGCAGCTTTGGACTCACCTCAACCTACAATGAGCAGTTCTTC
TRBJ2-1 - 14 - TRBV28 CASSFISLTSEQFF TGTGCCAGCAGTTTTATCTCCCTAACGAGTGAGCAGTTCTTC
TRBJ1-1 TRBD1 13 - TRBV19 CASSGQGNTEAFF TGTGCCAGTAGCGGACAGGGCAATACTGAAGCTTTCTTT
TRBJ2-1 - 14 - TRBV4-2 CASSQDSSYNEQFF TGTGCCAGCAGCCAAGATAGCTCCTACAATGAGCAGTTCTTC
TRBJ1-4 TRBD1 14 - TRBV19 CASTPGQGDEKLFF TGTGCCAGTACCCCGGGACAGGGGGATGAAAAACTGTTTTTT
TRBJ1-2 TRBD1 13 - TRBV30 CAWSDRGPYGYTF TGTGCCTGGAGTGACAGGGGGCCCTATGGCTACACCTTC
TRBJ2-2 TRBD2 19 few TRBV6-7 CASSYSPGAGGVNTGELFF TGTGCCAGCAGTTACTCCCCGGGCGCGGGGGGGGTCAACACCGGGGAGCTGTTTTTT
TRBJ2-1 - 13 - TRBV7-9 CASSLGGFGEQFF TGTGCCAGCAGCTTAGGAGGATTCGGTGAGCAGTTCTTC
TRBJ1-5 TRBD1 18 - TRBV2 CASNTRGVRTGGSQPQHF TGTGCCAGCAACACCCGGGGGGTCCGGACAGGGGGCAGTCAGCCCCAGCATTTT
TRBJ2-3 TRBD2 18 - TRBV5-1 CASSSRGGVAGGADTQYF TGCGCCAGCAGCTCGCGGGGGGGAGTCGCGGGGGGAGCAGATACGCAGTATTTT
TRBJ2-7 - 11 - TRBV5-1 CASSFLGEQYF TGCGCCAGCAGCTTCCTAGGCGAGCAGTACTTC
TRBJ2-1 TRBD2 17 - TRBV7-3 CASRPNPGLAGGNEQFF TGTGCCAGCAGGCCGAACCCGGGACTAGCGGGGGGGAATGAGCAGTTCTTC